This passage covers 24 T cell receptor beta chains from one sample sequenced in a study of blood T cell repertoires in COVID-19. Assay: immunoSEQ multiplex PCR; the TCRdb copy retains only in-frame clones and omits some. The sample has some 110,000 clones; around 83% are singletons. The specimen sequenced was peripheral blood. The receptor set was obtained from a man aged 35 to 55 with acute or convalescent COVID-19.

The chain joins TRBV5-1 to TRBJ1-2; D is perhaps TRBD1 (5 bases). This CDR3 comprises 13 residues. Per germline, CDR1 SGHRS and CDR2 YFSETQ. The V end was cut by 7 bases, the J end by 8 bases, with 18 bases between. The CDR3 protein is CASAGGESRGYTF. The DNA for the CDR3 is TGCGCCAGCGCGGGAGGGGAGAGTCGCGGCTACACCTTC.

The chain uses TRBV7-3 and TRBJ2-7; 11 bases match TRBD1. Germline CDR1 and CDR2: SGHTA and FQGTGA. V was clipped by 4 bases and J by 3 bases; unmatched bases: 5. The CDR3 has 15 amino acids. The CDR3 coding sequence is TGTGCCAGCAGCTACGGGGGACAGGGGGTCTACGAGCAGTACTTC. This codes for CASSYGGQGVYEQYF.

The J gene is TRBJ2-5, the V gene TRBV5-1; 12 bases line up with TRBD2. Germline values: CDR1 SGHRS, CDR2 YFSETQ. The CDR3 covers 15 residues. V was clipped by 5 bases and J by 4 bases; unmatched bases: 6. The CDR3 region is CASRLAGGRGETQYF. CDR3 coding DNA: TGCGCCAGCAGGCTAGCGGGAGGGAGGGGAGAGACCCAGTACTTC.

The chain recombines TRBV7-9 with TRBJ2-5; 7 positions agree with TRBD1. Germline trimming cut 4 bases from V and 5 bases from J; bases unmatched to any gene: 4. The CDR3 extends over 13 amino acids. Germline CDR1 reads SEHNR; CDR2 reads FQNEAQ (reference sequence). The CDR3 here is CASSSGTVETQYF. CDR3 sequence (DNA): TGTGCCAGCAGCTCCGGGACAGTGGAGACCCAGTACTTC.

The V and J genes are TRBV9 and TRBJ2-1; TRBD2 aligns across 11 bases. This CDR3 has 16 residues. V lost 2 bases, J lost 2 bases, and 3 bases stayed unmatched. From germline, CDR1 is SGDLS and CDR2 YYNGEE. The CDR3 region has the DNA TGTGCCAGCAGCGTGGGGACTAGCGGCGCCTACAATGAGCAGTTCTTC. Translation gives CASSVGTSGAYNEQFF.

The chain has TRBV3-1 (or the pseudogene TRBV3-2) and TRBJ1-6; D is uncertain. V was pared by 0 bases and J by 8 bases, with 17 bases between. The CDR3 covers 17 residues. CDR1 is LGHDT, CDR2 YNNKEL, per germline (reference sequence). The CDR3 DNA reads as TGTGCCAGCAGCCAAGATATGAGGCCAGGACTTGATTCACCCCTCCACTTT. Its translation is CASSQDMRPGLDSPLHF.

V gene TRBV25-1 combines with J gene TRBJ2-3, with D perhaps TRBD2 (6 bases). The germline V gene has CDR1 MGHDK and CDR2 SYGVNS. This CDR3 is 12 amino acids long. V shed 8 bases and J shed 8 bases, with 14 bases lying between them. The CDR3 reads CASGWGDGTQYF. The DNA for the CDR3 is TGTGCCAGCGGTTGGGGGGACGGTACGCAGTATTTT.

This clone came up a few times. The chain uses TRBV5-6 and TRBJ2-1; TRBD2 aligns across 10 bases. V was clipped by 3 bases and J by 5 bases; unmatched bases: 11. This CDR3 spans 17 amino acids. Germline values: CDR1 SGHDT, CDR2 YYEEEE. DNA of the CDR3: TGTGCCAGCAGCTCCTCTAGCGGGGGCCTGATGGACAATGAGCAGTTCTTC. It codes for CASSSSSGGLMDNEQFF.

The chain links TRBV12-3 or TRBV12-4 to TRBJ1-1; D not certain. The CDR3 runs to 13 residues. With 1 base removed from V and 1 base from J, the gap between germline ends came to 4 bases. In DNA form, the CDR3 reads TGTGCCAGCAGTTTAGGGGCGAACACTGAAGCTTTCTTT. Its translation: CASSLGANTEAFF.

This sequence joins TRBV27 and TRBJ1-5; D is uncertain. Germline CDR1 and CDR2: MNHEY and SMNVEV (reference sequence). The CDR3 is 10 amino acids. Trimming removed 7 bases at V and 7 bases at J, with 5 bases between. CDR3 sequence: CASIMQPQHF. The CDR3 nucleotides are TGTGCCAGCATTATGCAGCCCCAGCATTTT.

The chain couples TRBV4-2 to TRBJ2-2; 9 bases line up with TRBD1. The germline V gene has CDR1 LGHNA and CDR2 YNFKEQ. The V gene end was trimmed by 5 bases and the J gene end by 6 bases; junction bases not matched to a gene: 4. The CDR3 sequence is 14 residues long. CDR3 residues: CASSGRQGAGELFF. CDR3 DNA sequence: TGTGCCAGCAGCGGACGACAGGGGGCCGGGGAGCTGTTTTTT.

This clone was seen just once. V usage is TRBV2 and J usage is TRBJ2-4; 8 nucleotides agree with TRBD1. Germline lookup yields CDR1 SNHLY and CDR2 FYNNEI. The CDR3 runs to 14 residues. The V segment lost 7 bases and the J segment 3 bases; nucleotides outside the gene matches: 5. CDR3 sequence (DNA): TGTGCCAGCACCTTGACAGGGGTCAAAAACATTCAGTACTTC. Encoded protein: CASTLTGVKNIQYF.

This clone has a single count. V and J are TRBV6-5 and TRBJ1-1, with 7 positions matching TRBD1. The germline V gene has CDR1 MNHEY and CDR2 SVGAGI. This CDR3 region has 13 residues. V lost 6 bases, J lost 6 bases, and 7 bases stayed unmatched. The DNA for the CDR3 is TGTGCCAGCAGGCAACAGGGGCGCGCTGAAGCTTTCTTT. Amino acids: CASRQQGRAEAFF.

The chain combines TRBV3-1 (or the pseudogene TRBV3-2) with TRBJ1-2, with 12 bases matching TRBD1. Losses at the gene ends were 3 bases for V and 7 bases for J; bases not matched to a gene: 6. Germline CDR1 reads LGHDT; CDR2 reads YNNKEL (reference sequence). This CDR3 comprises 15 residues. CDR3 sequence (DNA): TGTGCCAGCAGCCACCGGGACAGGGGGCACAGTGGCTACACCTTC. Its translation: CASSHRDRGHSGYTF.

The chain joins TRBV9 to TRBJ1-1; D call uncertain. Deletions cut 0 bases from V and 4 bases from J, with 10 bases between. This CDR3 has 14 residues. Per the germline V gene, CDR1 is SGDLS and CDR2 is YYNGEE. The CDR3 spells CASSVEGWSTEAFF. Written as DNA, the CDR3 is TGTGCCAGCAGCGTAGAAGGTTGGAGCACTGAAGCTTTCTTT.

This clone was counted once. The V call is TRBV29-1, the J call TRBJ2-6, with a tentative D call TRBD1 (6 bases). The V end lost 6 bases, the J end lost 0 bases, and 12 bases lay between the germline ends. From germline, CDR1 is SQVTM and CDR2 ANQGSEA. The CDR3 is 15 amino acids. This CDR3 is CSVGAGNSGANVLTF. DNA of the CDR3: TGCAGCGTGGGGGCAGGTAACTCTGGGGCCAACGTCCTGACTTTC.

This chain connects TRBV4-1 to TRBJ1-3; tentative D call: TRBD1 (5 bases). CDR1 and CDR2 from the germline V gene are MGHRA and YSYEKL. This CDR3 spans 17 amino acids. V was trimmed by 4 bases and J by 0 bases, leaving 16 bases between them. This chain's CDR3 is CASSLGGADFSGNTIYF. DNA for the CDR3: TGCGCCAGCAGCCTGGGGGGTGCGGATTTCTCTGGAAACACCATATATTTT.

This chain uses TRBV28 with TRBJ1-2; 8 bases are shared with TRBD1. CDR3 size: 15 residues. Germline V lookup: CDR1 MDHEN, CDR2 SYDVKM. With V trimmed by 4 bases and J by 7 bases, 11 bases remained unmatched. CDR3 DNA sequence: TGTGCCAGCAGTTCAACCCAGACAGGGGCTCGTGGCTACACCTTC. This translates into CASSSTQTGARGYTF.

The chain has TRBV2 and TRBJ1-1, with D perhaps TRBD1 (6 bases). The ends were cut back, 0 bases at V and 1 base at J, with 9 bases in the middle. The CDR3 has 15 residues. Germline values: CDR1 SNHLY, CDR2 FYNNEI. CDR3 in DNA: TGTGCCAGCAGTGAAGCGTTGGGACAGAACACTGAAGCTTTCTTT. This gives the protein CASSEALGQNTEAFF.

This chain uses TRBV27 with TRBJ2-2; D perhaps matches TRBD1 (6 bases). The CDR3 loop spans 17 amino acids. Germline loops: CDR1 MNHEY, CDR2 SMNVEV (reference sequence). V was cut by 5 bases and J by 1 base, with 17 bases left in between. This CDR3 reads CASSDHREQMNTGELFF. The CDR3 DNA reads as TGTGCCAGCAGTGATCACAGGGAGCAGATGAACACCGGGGAGCTGTTTTTT.

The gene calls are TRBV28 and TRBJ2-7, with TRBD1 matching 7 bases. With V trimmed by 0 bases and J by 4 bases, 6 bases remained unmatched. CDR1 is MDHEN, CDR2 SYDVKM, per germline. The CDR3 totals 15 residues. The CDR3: CASSLWGRGPYEQYF. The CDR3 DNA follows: TGTGCCAGCAGTTTATGGGGTAGGGGGCCTTACGAGCAGTACTTC.

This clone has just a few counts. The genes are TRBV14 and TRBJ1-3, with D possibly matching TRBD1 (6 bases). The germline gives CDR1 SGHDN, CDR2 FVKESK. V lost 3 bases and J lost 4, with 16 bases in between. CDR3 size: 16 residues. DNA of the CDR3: TGTGCCAGCAGCCAGAGACTCCCAGGGGCCGGAAACACCATATATTTT. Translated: CASSQRLPGAGNTIYF.

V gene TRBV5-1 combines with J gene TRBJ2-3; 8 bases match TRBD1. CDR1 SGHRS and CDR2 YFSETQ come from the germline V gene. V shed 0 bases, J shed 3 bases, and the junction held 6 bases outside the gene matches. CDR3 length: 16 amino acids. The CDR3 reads CASSLATTGVTDTQYF. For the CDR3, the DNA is TGCGCCAGCAGCTTGGCCACGACAGGGGTAACAGATACGCAGTATTTT.

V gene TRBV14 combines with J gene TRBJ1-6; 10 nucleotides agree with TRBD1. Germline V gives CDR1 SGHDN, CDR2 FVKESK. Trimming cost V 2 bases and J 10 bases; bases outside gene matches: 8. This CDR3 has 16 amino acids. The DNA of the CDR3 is TGTGCCAGCAGCCAATATGGGACAGGGGCGGGATCACCCCTCCACTTT. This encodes CASSQYGTGAGSPLHF.